Shown below are 15 T cell receptor beta chains from a single sample sequenced in a study of blood T cell repertoires in COVID-19. Method: immunoSEQ multiplex PCR; TCRdb's copy keeps in-frame clones and lacks some. The table records more than 300,000 clones, about 90% of them present only once. Sequenced material: peripheral blood. These receptors came from a woman in her thirties or forties with COVID-19, enrolled during active disease.

The chain employs TRBV7-9 and TRBJ2-7, with 7 bases identical to TRBD1. The germline V gene has CDR1 SEHNR and CDR2 FQNEAQ (reference sequence). The CDR3 spans 13 residues. V trimming: 2 bases; J trimming: 6 bases; junction bases outside the gene matches: 4. CDR3 loop: CASSLRTGGEQYF. The CDR3 DNA sequence: TGTGCCAGCAGCTTAAGGACAGGAGGCGAGCAGTACTTC.

The genes are TRBV18 and TRBJ2-1; D call uncertain. The CDR3 is 14 residues long. V was cut by 3 bases and J by 2 bases, with 8 bases left in between. The germline V gene encodes CDR1 KGHSH and CDR2 LQKENI. CDR3 sequence (DNA): TGTGCCAGCTCACCGGGCCGAGCCTACAATGAGCAGTTCTTC. Residues: CASSPGRAYNEQFF.

The sample holds one count of this clone. V is TRBV12-3 or TRBV12-4 and J is TRBJ1-1; D is undetermined. The ends were cut back, 6 bases at V and 1 base at J, with 9 bases in the middle. This CDR3 is 13 amino acids long. The CDR3 DNA follows: TGTGCCAGCAGCCAACAAGAGAACACTGAAGCTTTCTTT. It codes for CASSQQENTEAFF.

This rearrangement joins TRBV6-4 to TRBJ2-3, with 13 positions matching TRBD2. CDR1 MRHNA and CDR2 SNTAGT come from the germline V gene. Unmatched junction bases numbered 3, after V lost 5 bases and J lost 1 base. The length of the CDR3 is 16 residues. CDR3 nucleotide sequence: TGTGCCAGCAGTCCCGGGACTAGCGGGGGCACAGATACGCAGTATTTT. It translates to CASSPGTSGGTDTQYF.

The chain carries TRBV4-1 and TRBJ1-1; 7 nucleotides line up with TRBD1. Germline assignment: CDR1 MGHRA and CDR2 YSYEKL. The V gene end was trimmed by 4 bases and the J gene end by 3 bases; junction bases not matched to a gene: 5. The CDR3 length is 14 residues. The CDR3 loop reads CASSLATGDTEAFF. CDR3 coding DNA: TGCGCCAGCAGCCTTGCCACAGGGGACACTGAAGCTTTCTTT.

The CDR3 sequence: CAWSGRGNGNTIYF. CDR3 nucleotides: TGTGCCTGGAGTGGCAGGGGAAATGGAAACACCATATATTTT. The chain employs TRBV30 and TRBJ1-3; D may be TRBD1 (6 bases). CDR1 is GTSNPN and CDR2 is SVGIG in the germline V gene (reference sequence). Trimming stripped 1 base from V and 3 bases from J, with 10 bases between. CDR3 size: 14 residues.

CDR3 amino acids: CASSFLSGGYNEQFF. CDR3 coding DNA: TGCGCCAGCAGCTTTCTTAGCGGGGGCTACAATGAGCAGTTCTTC. This sequence joins TRBV5-1 and TRBJ2-1; 9 positions agree with TRBD2. Germline trimming cut 2 bases from V and 3 bases from J; bases unmatched to any gene: 3. In germline, CDR1 is SGHRS, CDR2 YFSETQ. CDR3 size: 15 residues.

The genes are TRBV19 and TRBJ1-1; D gene ambiguous. Germline loops: CDR1 LNHDA, CDR2 SQIVND (reference sequence). CDR3 length: 12 residues. Trimming shortened V by 11 bases and J by 1 base, and 11 bases separated the two germline ends. The CDR3 DNA follows: TGTGCCTCAAACAACAGGAACACTGAAGCTTTCTTT. This translates into CASNNRNTEAFF.

The chain carries TRBV12-5 and TRBJ1-3, with D possibly TRBD1 on 5 matching bases. The V gene's germline CDR1 is LGHNT and CDR2 FRNRAP. The length of the CDR3 is 16 residues. The V end was cut by 2 bases, the J end by 0 bases, with 11 bases between. CDR3: CASGLYRQYSGNTIYF. Here the CDR3 DNA reads TGTGCTAGTGGTTTGTACCGACAGTACTCTGGAAACACCATATATTTT.

The rearrangement links TRBV12-5 to TRBJ2-7; 7 nucleotides line up with TRBD2. CDR1 and CDR2 from the germline V gene are LGHNT and FRNRAP. The V gene end was trimmed by 6 bases and the J gene end by 6 bases; junction bases not matched to a gene: 5. The CDR3 has 12 residues. The DNA for the CDR3 is TGTGCTAGTGGGGCAGGGAGGGGCGAGCAGTACTTC. It encodes CASGAGRGEQYF. Full variable domain (remainder filled in from reference TRBV12-5 and TRBJ2-7): DARVTQTPRHKVTEMGQEVTMRCQPILGHNTVFWYRQTMMQGLELLAYFRNRAPLDDSGMPKDRFSAEMPDATLATLKIQPSEPRDSAVYFCASGAGRGEQYFGPGTRLTVT.

With regard to this clone: At the DNA level, this CDR3 is encoded by other sequences in the same sample as well. This chain joins TRBV15 and TRBJ2-7; TRBD1 matches at 9 bases. Germline lookup yields CDR1 LNHNV and CDR2 YYDKDF (reference sequence). This CDR3 is 14 amino acids long. The V gene end was trimmed by 3 bases and the J gene end by 2 bases; junction bases not matched to a gene: 2. DNA of the CDR3: TGTGCCACCAGCAGGGACAGGGGCGCCTACGAGCAGTACTTC. This gives the protein CATSRDRGAYEQYF.

As for this clone: This same CDR3 is encoded by further DNA sequences in the sample. This chain joins TRBV18 and TRBJ1-1, with D hard to call. Germline CDR1 and CDR2: KGHSH and LQKENI. V was clipped by 3 bases and J by 8 bases, with 16 bases between them. The CDR3 extends over 14 amino acids. In DNA form, the CDR3 reads TGTGCCAGCTCACCGCCCGGGAGAGCGGGAGAAGCTTTCTTT. Residues: CASSPPGRAGEAFF.

This chain uses TRBV28 with TRBJ1-6; the D gene is possibly TRBD1 (6 bases). V was cut by 10 bases and J by 9 bases, with 16 bases left in between. The germline CDR1 and CDR2 sequences are MDHEN and SYDVKM. The CDR3 is 13 amino acids. The CDR3 is CAIVGRGGSPLHF. The DNA of the CDR3 is TGTGCCATCGTGGGGAGGGGGGGTTCACCCCTCCACTTT. Supplemented by reference TRBV28 and TRBJ1-6, the full variable domain reads DVKVTQSSRYLVKRTGEKVFLECVQDMDHENMFWYRQDPGLGLRLIYFSYDVKMKEKGDIPEGYSVSREKKERFSLILESASTNQTSMYLCAIVGRGGSPLHFGNGTRLTVT.

This chain joins TRBV5-8 and TRBJ1-6; TRBD1 agrees at 7 bases. Trimming cost V 1 base and J 7 bases; bases outside gene matches: 5. CDR3 length: 15 amino acids. CDR1 is SGHTS, CDR2 YDEGEE, per germline. The CDR3 protein is CASSLYQGGNSPLHF. CDR3 DNA: TGTGCCAGCAGCTTGTATCAGGGGGGAAATTCACCCCTCCACTTT.

The chain is built from TRBV5-1 and TRBJ2-1, with D possibly being TRBD1 (5 bases). Germline lookup yields CDR1 SGHRS and CDR2 YFSETQ. The V end lost 0 bases, the J end lost 6 bases, and 10 bases lay between the germline ends. The CDR3 has 14 amino acids. As DNA, the CDR3 is TGCGCCAGCAGCTTGGATGGGGCGTCCAATGAGCAGTTCTTC. Translating it yields CASSLDGASNEQFF.